This T cell receptor (beta chain) was captured by sequencing in a study of CD8 T cells in Susac syndrome. Study information: Active disease was present in about 6 of the sequenced Susac syndrome patients, whereas fewer than ten of them were in remission.

Negative magnetic isolation gave CD8+ and CD4+ cells; FACS enriched CD8+ TEMRA. The CDR3 runs to 13 residues. Germline loops: CDR1 SQVTM, CDR2 ANQGSEA. Trimming pared 5 bases from V and 1 base from J, leaving 9 bases between. An input of roughly 0.5 to 1 ug of RNA was subjected to reverse transcription using random hexamers. TCRdb reprocessed the immunoSEQ multiplex PCR reads via MiXCR and lists one record per CDR3 protein. This sample has some 200,000 distinct CDR3 sequences, with almost 96% found just once. The TCR was taken from a human donor with Susac syndrome. The sequenced material came from CD4+ T cells from PBMCs. J is TRBJ2-1 and V is TRBV29-1; D not certain. The CDR3 coding sequence is TGCAGCGTTCCTCGGCAGTCCTACAATGAGCAGTTCTTC. It yields the protein CSVPRQSYNEQFF.